Listed here is a single T cell receptor (beta chain). The target antigen is unknown. The sample is drawn from a study of response to subunit inactivated influenza vaccine. TCRdb reprocessed the RT-PCR reads via MiXCR and lists one record per CDR3 protein. The table includes a few hundred thousand distinct CDR3 sequences, over 9.5% detected once. The CDR3 contains 17 residues. Germline V gene lookup returns CDR1 MGHRA and CDR2 YSYEKL. The trim removed 3 bases at V and 2 bases at J, leaving 11 bases unmatched. Whole-study results and caveats: That few new T cells are recruited by each seasonal influenza vaccination was the authors' suggestion.

This TCR came from a middle-aged man who received an inactivated influenza vaccine. V gene TRBV4-1 combines with J gene TRBJ2-3; 7 bases map to TRBD2. This specimen was PBMCs from blood, taken roughly 6 weeks after vaccination. DNA for the CDR3: TGCGCCAGCAGCCATACGGGACTAACAGGAACCACAGATACGCAGTATTTT. This sequence encodes CASSHTGLTGTTDTQYF.